This T cell receptor (beta chain) stems from a study of T cells in placental villitis. Context from the whole study: Placental TCR-beta repertoires were compared across villitis of unknown etiology, gestational-age-matched unaffected controls, and infectious villitis in order to test an allograft-versus-infection hypothesis.

What the work shows at the level of the full study, not this receptor alone: CMV-specific clone frequencies were lower in villitis of unknown etiology than in infectious CMV cases (roughly 0.00093 vs 0.011), and villitis of unknown etiology did not differ from controls on this measure. Paraffin blocks contained small amounts of decidua, so some captured T cells, especially in controls, may have been decidual rather than villous infiltrates. In villitis of unknown etiology, the expanded clones were largely private to each individual placenta, suggesting that there was no single initiating antigen. Villitis of unknown etiology placentae showed higher clonality than controls (median about 0.05 versus 0.006, p=0.0025), indicating clonal expansion. Sequencing bulk tissue could not tell helper, regulatory or cytotoxic T cells apart, could not separate maternal from fetal T cells, and left out gamma-delta receptors.

Nine to eleven placentae carried a pathological diagnosis of high-grade villitis of unknown etiology, selected using the Amsterdam Criteria. Compared with the control and infectious villitis groups, mothers with villitis of unknown etiology had significantly greater gravidity and parity and more prior miscarriages. Placentae were collected after delivery and underwent gross and histological evaluation before archival tissue selection. Five 10-micron scrolls were cut from each FFPE block, and DNA was then isolated using the AllPrep DNA/RNA FFPE Tissue kit. DNA concentration and purity were evaluated by NanoDrop, whereas RNA quality was assessed on a Bioanalyzer. There are 13 amino acids in the CDR3, from cysteine to phenylalanine inclusive. The kept DNA is CDR3 alone, 39 bases in frame from the first base. V and J are truncated by 10 bases and 3 bases respectively, leaving an intervening sequence of 10 bases. From a lookup of the germline V gene, CDR1 and CDR2 are ENHRY and SYGVKD.

Note on this clone: Its recognized antigen is unknown. Per-base quality was not reported, and no clone a single base away is much larger than it.

TCR-beta CDR3 regions were amplified from genomic DNA with the immunoSEQ v4 bias-controlled multiplex PCR assay, run blinded to group allocation. Reference gene primers were added alongside TCR-beta primers to estimate nucleated cell and T cell quantities per sample. Sequencing of the libraries was performed on an Illumina MiSeq with a 100-cycle paired-end protocol. Per the authors' processing: Diversity and richness were calculated in immunoSEQ Analyzer software, with richness determined by iChao1 and clonality derived from Pielou evenness and Shannon diversity (0-1, with higher values meaning less diverse). Using confidence 3 and substitution 2, CDR3 amino acid sequences together with their V/J genes were queried against VDJdb for CMV, EBV and influenza A specificities. The Morisita-Horn index was used to assess TCR-beta amino acid clonotype overlap between villitis of unknown etiology, infectious villitis and control repertoires. The table comes from immuneACCESS by way of TCRdb, which keeps in-frame sequences with V and J called. Part of the clones is missing from these tables; in studies checked, under half for an unresolved V gene and the rest for unknown reasons. That table furnishes V, J and clone size, whereas the DNA furnished D and trimming. This sample holds about 140 clones; approximately 89% were observed only once. The top ten clonotypes cover 16% of the sample.

The sequence was collected from a human patient with villitis of unknown etiology; the placental T cells may come from both mother and fetus. Sequencing was carried out using placental tissue containing maternal and fetal cells. The V gene is TRBV10-3 and the J gene is TRBJ1-6; no D gene is confidently identified. The CDR3: CATLPGYNSPLHF. The DNA reads TGTGCCACCCTGCCAGGCTATAATTCACCCCTCCACTTT.